The next 23 T cell receptor beta chains were all read from a single sample in a study of Graves' ophthalmopathy and Graves' hyperthyroidism. Scientists amplified the TCR beta CDR3 regions from RNA transcripts. An initial RT-PCR round employing HTBI primers preceded a second-round multiplex PCR. TCRdb ran MiXCR on the multiplex PCR reads and lists one entry per CDR3 protein. The sample consists of roughly 380,000 distinct CDR3 sequences, approximately 15% of them appearing once. Sample: peripheral blood. The receptors were gathered from a woman aged 18-29 years with stable Graves' hyperthyroidism.

The chain links TRBV11-3 to TRBJ1-1; D is unresolved. Trimming cost V 0 bases and J 6 bases, with 8 bases left between them. CDR1 and CDR2 (germline): SGHNT, YENEEA. This CDR3 has 13 amino acids. The CDR3, as DNA: TGTGCCAGCAGCTTAGATCTGGAGGCTGAAGCTTTCTTT. Protein sequence: CASSLDLEAEAFF.

This clonotype was seen more than once but under ten times. The J gene is TRBJ2-7, the V gene TRBV7-2; maybe TRBD2 (5 bases). Germline values: CDR1 SGHTA, CDR2 FQGNSA. This CDR3 has 14 amino acids. Trimming left V 1 base short and J 2 bases short, with 9 bases between. CDR3 sequence reads: CASSLGRVPYEQYF. CDR3 nucleotide sequence: TGTGCCAGCAGCTTAGGGCGGGTCCCCTACGAGCAGTACTTC.

In this sample, this clonotype turned up a few times. The chain couples TRBV5-5 to TRBJ1-2; the D gene is possibly TRBD1 (5 bases). This CDR3 comprises 13 residues. Trimming shortened V by 1 base and J by 8 bases, and 12 bases separated the two germline ends. Germline V lookup: CDR1 SGHKS, CDR2 YYEKEE (reference sequence). This CDR3 is CASSLRWGFGYTF. CDR3 sequence (DNA): TGTGCCAGCAGCTTGCGATGGGGGTTCGGCTACACCTTC.

The rearrangement uses TRBV6-1 and TRBJ1-2; the D is unclear. Germline V gene lookup returns CDR1 MNHNS and CDR2 SASEGT. The CDR3 runs to 12 residues. The ends were cut back, 4 bases at V and 4 bases at J, with 7 bases in the middle. CDR3 amino acids: CASSGQLYGYTF. The CDR3 nucleotides read TGTGCCAGCAGTGGGCAACTCTATGGCTACACCTTC.

Ten or more counts support this clonotype. V gene TRBV29-1 combines with J gene TRBJ1-5; the D is unclear. The CDR3 runs 13 residues. Trimming pared 4 bases from V and 0 bases from J, leaving 7 bases between. Germline V CDR1 and CDR2: SQVTM, ANQGSEA. The CDR3 region is CSVGENSNQPQHF. For the CDR3, the DNA is TGCAGCGTTGGCGAGAATAGCAATCAGCCCCAGCATTTT.

This clonotype was detected many times. The chain combines TRBV6-1 with TRBJ2-2, with 8 bases lining up with TRBD2. The trim removed 1 base at V and 7 bases at J, leaving 11 bases unmatched. Per the germline V gene, CDR1 is MNHNS and CDR2 is SASEGT. This CDR3 is 17 amino acids long. CDR3 protein: CASSEGKGVAGIGELFF. The CDR3 DNA sequence: TGTGCCAGCAGTGAAGGAAAAGGAGTAGCGGGGATCGGGGAGCTGTTTTTT.

Many counts were recorded for this clonotype. J is TRBJ1-2 and V is TRBV7-8; TRBD1 matches 9 bases. Germline V CDR1 and CDR2: SGHVS, FQNEAQ. V lost 8 bases and J lost 4; bases outside the gene matches: 5. The length of the CDR3 is 13 residues. The CDR3 protein is CASGDRDVYGYTF. CDR3 coding DNA: TGTGCCAGCGGGGACAGGGATGTCTATGGCTACACCTTC.

V usage is TRBV4-1 and J usage is TRBJ1-3; no clear D gene. This CDR3 spans 20 amino acids. Germline CDR1 is MGHRA and CDR2 is YSYEKL. Trimming took 0 bases from V and 0 from J, leaving 21 bases between them. CDR3 DNA: TGCGCCAGCAGCCAAGATCTGCGGGATCCGGGCGGTAGCTCTGGAAACACCATATATTTT. Translating it yields CASSQDLRDPGGSSGNTIYF.

This clonotype was observed many times. Its ends do not fully match the called genes, so a read error is possible. The chain employs TRBV6-2 or TRBV6-3 and TRBJ2-7; 9 nucleotides match TRBD1. Germline values: CDR1 MNHEY, CDR2 SVGEGT. This CDR3 region has 17 residues. CDR3 amino acids: CACSYSSDDRGYYEQYF. CDR3 in DNA: TGTGCCTGCAGTTACTCGAGCGATGACAGGGGGTACTACGAGCAGTACTTC.

This clonotype was recorded many times. DNA of the CDR3: TGTGCCAGCAGTTTTTTTCTAGGGGGGGTGAACAATCAGCCCCAGCATTTT. Residues: CASSFFLGGVNNQPQHF. V usage is TRBV12-3 or TRBV12-4 and J usage is TRBJ1-5, with D perhaps matching TRBD1 (6 bases). The CDR3 runs to 17 residues. The V end lost 3 bases, the J end lost 3 bases, and 18 bases lay between the germline ends.

There are many counts of this clonotype. The chain joins TRBV19 to TRBJ1-2; D is ambiguous. The CDR3 has 16 amino acids. Germline V gene data show CDR1 as LNHDA and CDR2 as SQIVND (reference sequence). The V end lost 3 bases, the J end lost 0 bases, and 14 bases lay between the germline ends. The chain's CDR3 is CASSMTLWGTNYGYTF. The CDR3, as DNA: TGTGCCAGTAGTATGACACTATGGGGAACTAACTATGGCTACACCTTC.

This clonotype was counted many times. The chain uses TRBV12-3 or TRBV12-4 and TRBJ1-5; 8 positions match TRBD1. V lost 4 bases to trimming and J lost 2 bases; unmatched junction nucleotides: 7. This CDR3 spans 16 amino acids. The CDR3 region has the DNA TGTGCCAGCAGTTCAACAGGGGGAGTAGGCAATCAGCCCCAGCATTTT. It specifies CASSSTGGVGNQPQHF.

The V call is TRBV5-1, the J call TRBJ1-1; TRBD1 is a possible D gene (5 bases). The ends were cut back, 4 bases at V and 2 bases at J, with 24 bases in the middle. Per the germline V gene, CDR1 is SGHRS and CDR2 is YFSETQ. The CDR3 contains 18 residues. In nucleotides, the CDR3 is TGCGCCAGCAGCCCCCCTTCGCTGTGGGGGATCCTCAACACTGAAGCTTTCTTT. Amino acids: CASSPPSLWGILNTEAFF.

This clonotype came up many times. This chain joins TRBV6-1 and TRBJ1-1, with D uncertain. Germline values: CDR1 MNHNS, CDR2 SASEGT. The CDR3 contains 14 residues. Trimming left V 6 bases short and J 4 bases short, with 15 bases between. The CDR3 spells CASSLWEGRTEAFF. CDR3 coding DNA: TGTGCCAGCAGCCTTTGGGAGGGTCGCACTGAAGCTTTCTTT.

Many counts were recorded for this clonotype. The V and J genes are TRBV2 and TRBJ1-1, with 7 bases identical to TRBD1. The J segment lost 3 bases and the V segment lost 7 bases, leaving 11 bases of the junction unmatched. The germline CDR1 and CDR2 sequences are SNHLY and FYNNEI. The CDR3 contains 15 residues. The CDR3 sequence is CASTSTGREDTEAFF. Here the CDR3 DNA reads TGTGCCAGCACCTCGACAGGGAGGGAGGACACTGAAGCTTTCTTT. Looking up the rest from reference TRBV2 and TRBJ1-1 gives the full variable domain: EPEVTQTPSHQVTQMGQEVILRCVPISNHLYFYWYRQILGQKVEFLVSFYNNEISEKSEIFDDQFSVERPDGSNFTLKIRSTKLEDSAMYFCASTSTGREDTEAFFGQGTRLTVV.

In its sample, this clonotype was seen many times. The chain recombines TRBV6-1 with TRBJ2-7; D not certain. The length of the CDR3 is 10 residues. V gave up 8 bases and J gave up 5 bases, with 7 bases separating them. CDR1 is MNHNS, CDR2 SASEGT, per germline. CDR3 bases: TGTGCCAGCGGGGTGGACGAGCAGTACTTC. Amino acids: CASGVDEQYF.

This clonotype appeared many times. This chain connects TRBV19 to TRBJ2-5; 9 bases agree with TRBD1. Per germline, CDR1 LNHDA and CDR2 SQIVND (reference sequence). This CDR3 comprises 15 residues. Germline trimming cut 3 bases from V and 5 bases from J; bases unmatched to any gene: 7. The CDR3 DNA reads as TGTGCCAGTAGTATGATCACAGGGGGCAAGGAGACCCAGTACTTC. Residues: CASSMITGGKETQYF.

The rearrangement joins TRBV19 to TRBJ2-2; tentatively, D is TRBD2 (5 bases). There are 15 residues in the CDR3. The V end was cut by 3 bases, the J end by 0 bases, with 8 bases between. CDR1 LNHDA and CDR2 SQIVND come from the germline V gene (reference sequence). For the CDR3, the DNA is TGTGCCAGTAGTATTGTGGGAGCGAACACCGGGGAGCTGTTTTTT. Amino acid sequence: CASSIVGANTGELFF.

The V call is TRBV7-9, the J call TRBJ2-5; D may match TRBD1 or TRBD2 (6 bases each). There are 14 residues in the CDR3. Germline CDR1 SEHNR, CDR2 FQNEAQ (reference sequence). The V end was cut by 5 bases, the J end by 6 bases, with 16 bases between. CDR3 DNA sequence: TGTGCCAGCAGCCCCAGCCGGGGGCTGAAGACCCAGTACTTC. This gives the protein CASSPSRGLKTQYF.

The chain combines TRBV7-9 with TRBJ1-6; D is unresolved. V dropped 2 bases and J dropped 4 bases, with 15 bases sitting between them. In germline, CDR1 is SEHNR, CDR2 FQNEAQ (reference sequence). The CDR3 covers 17 residues. CDR3: CASSLSPPGSYNSPLHF. CDR3 sequence (DNA): TGTGCCAGCAGCTTATCCCCCCCAGGCTCATATAATTCACCCCTCCACTTT.

The table lists this clonotype with many counts. The rearrangement links TRBV15 to TRBJ1-2; 8 nucleotides align to TRBD1. The CDR3 extends over 12 amino acids. Germline-derived CDR1 and CDR2 are LNHNV and YYDKDF (reference sequence). Germline trimming cut 6 bases from V and 7 bases from J; bases unmatched to any gene: 4. CDR3 sequence: CATRDRVAGYTF. CDR3 nucleotide sequence: TGTGCCACCAGGGACAGGGTGGCTGGCTACACCTTC.

The chain uses TRBV30 and TRBJ1-5, with D uncertain. The CDR3 sequence is 13 residues long. Trimming took 1 base from V and 1 from J, leaving 5 bases between them. CDR1 and CDR2 (germline): GTSNPN, SVGIG (reference sequence). CDR3 region: CAWSGGSNQPQHF. As DNA, the CDR3 is TGTGCCTGGAGTGGAGGGAGCAATCAGCCCCAGCATTTT.

This clonotype was counted at least ten times. The V and J genes are TRBV12-5 and TRBJ2-5; 7 positions agree with TRBD1. Looked up from germline, CDR1 is LGHNT and CDR2 is FRNRAP. Trimming removed 1 base from V and 5 bases from J; junction bases left unmatched: 1. This CDR3 spans 13 amino acids. The CDR3 DNA is TGTGCTAGTGGTTTGGACAGGGGTGAGACCCAGTACTTC. Its translation is CASGLDRGETQYF.